The clone carrying this TCR beta chain was counted ten times or more. The data were obtained in a study of regulatory T cells in long-lasting Graves disease. Trimming shortened V by 3 bases and J by 0 bases, and 11 bases separated the two germline ends. This CDR3 spans 16 amino acids. Germline loops: CDR1 KGHDR, CDR2 SFDVKD. Sample time point: newly diagnosed GD, antithyroid drugs for less than 3 months. The authors made the TCR library using RNA they extracted from PBMCs. The TCR beta library used iRepertoire HTBI primers with Arm-PCR amplification of CDR3. TCRdb processed the multiplex PCR reads anew with MiXCR; each CDR3 protein has one entry. Of about 200,000 distinct CDR3 sequences in the sample, roughly 20% were seen once. These data were likewise used in another study, on T cells in Graves' hyperthyroidism and ophthalmopathy.

Sample: peripheral blood mononuclear cells (PBMCs), taken at new diagnosis, from a patient treated with antithyroid drugs. This chain connects TRBV24-1 to TRBJ1-5; D is unclear. This TCR came from a woman aged 25 to 39 with Graves disease. The CDR3 DNA follows: TGTGCCACCAGTGATCCCGGGAGCTATAGCAATCAGCCCCAGCATTTT. Encoded protein: CATSDPGSYSNQPQHF.